A selection of T cell receptor beta chains follows, all from one sample in a study of OX40 agonist ivuxolimab in advanced cancers. Sequenced by immunoSEQ multiplex PCR; TCRdb stores in-frame clones only, minus some. The sample shows tens of thousands of clones, roughly 82% of them seen only once. The specimen was CD4+ or CD8+ T cells sorted from blood, collected in a trial of the OX40 agonist ivuxolimab. The receptors stem from an adult with an advanced solid tumor such as melanoma, head and neck, liver or kidney cancer. Each CDR3 is given with its conserved first and last residue. Not all rows give a size; the values are once, few, many and, for expanded clones, a class.

v_call clone_size cdr3_aa
TRBV19 NA CASSRVTDTQYF
TRBV9 NA CASSVAGTGDRAFF
TRBV11-2 NA CASQEGLSGNTIYF
TRBV21-1 NA CASSGAGKENSYEQYF
TRBV2 NA CASSQYNYGYTF
TRBV27 NA CASVGAGAGETQYF
TRBV7-9 NA CASSHNNEQFF
TRBV9 NA CASSGRGSGGNTIYF
TRBV5-4 NA CASSDPPGIGNTIYF
TRBV6-5 NA CASSLLHYLNTEAFF
TRBV7-6 few CASSQDTGAGTEAFF
TRBV7-3 NA CASSPNGQYQETQYF
TRBV11-2 NA CASSLAGQVNTEAFF
TRBV10-3 NA CAIGTTNEKLFF
TRBV19 NA CASTTVGGTDENIQYF
TRBV11-2 NA CASSPGGPLQETQYF
TRBV19 NA CASSGGGQGRNEQFF
TRBV19 NA CASRSRDRGTTGELFF
TRBV7-3 NA CASSLGGTNRGQETQYF
TRBV9 NA CASSVGVGTGFGEQYF
TRBV11-3 NA CASSRDTGTYEQYF
TRBV6-1 NA CASSDRGRGSNQPQHF
TRBV11-3 NA CASSLGQGYEKLFF
TRBV4-3 NA CASSQRERETQYF
TRBV27 NA CASSSQWAGQGKETQYF
TRBV6-5 NA CASRPRENEKLFF
TRBV9 NA CASIPVTSTDTQYF
TRBV6-1 NA CASNAEASVSPLHF
TRBV5-6 few CASSLAVSGPVDTQYF
TRBV27 NA CASSLRDPTKLFF
TRBV11-3 NA CASSSQGANTEAFF
TRBV6-6 NA CASSYKGNEQFF
TRBV6-5 NA CASKPPAGIGYGYTF
TRBV7-2 NA CASSLAGGGSYNEQFF
TRBV5-4 NA CASSQDTNQPQHF
TRBV5-1 once CASSPRLAGPYEQYF
TRBV28 NA CASSLAGLLLPGELFF